This entry lists 28 T cell receptor beta chains sequenced from one sample in a study of blood T cells in healthy people across ages. Sample-barcoded 5' priming and a J-beta primer mix drove a second PCR of about 7 to 11 cycles. TCRdb recomputed calls from the 5' RACE reads with MiXCR, one row per CDR3 protein. This sample has hundreds of thousands of distinct CDR3 sequences, with 20% to 25% found just once. Input material: blood. Receptors were obtained from a man between 65 and 85 years old in good health.

The chain carries TRBV24-1 and TRBJ2-5; tentative D call: TRBD1 (6 bases). V lost 4 bases to trimming and J lost 1 base, with 12 bases between them. This CDR3 is 15 amino acids long. The V gene's germline CDR1 is KGHDR and CDR2 SFDVKD. CDR3 bases: TGTGCCACCAGTGACCCCCGACAGGCCCAAGAGACCCAGTACTTC. The encoded protein is CATSDPRQAQETQYF.

V gene TRBV12-5 combines with J gene TRBJ1-1, with TRBD1 matching over 8 bases. Per germline, CDR1 LGHNT and CDR2 FRNRAP. Losses at the gene ends were 7 bases for V and 4 bases for J; bases not matched to a gene: 8. This CDR3 region has 14 residues. This CDR3 is CASDQQGVPTEAFF. DNA for the CDR3: TGTGCTAGTGACCAACAGGGGGTACCCACTGAAGCTTTCTTT.

This clonotype turned up a few times. The chain has TRBV18 and TRBJ2-3, with TRBD1 identical over 7 bases. The germline gives CDR1 KGHSH, CDR2 LQKENI. The ends lost 3 bases at V and 4 bases at J; junction bases unmatched: 4. The CDR3 totals 14 residues. The CDR3 bases are TGTGCCAGCTCACCCGACAGGGACCCAGATACGCAGTATTTT. Residues: CASSPDRDPDTQYF. The complete variable domain, with remaining parts taken from reference TRBV18 and TRBJ2-3, reads NAGVMQNPRHLVRRRGQEARLRCSPMKGHSHVYWYRQLPEEGLKFMVYLQKENIIDESGMPKERFSAEFPKEGPSILRIQQVVRGDSAAYFCASSPDRDPDTQYFGPGTRLTVL.

This clonotype was counted only a few times. V is TRBV6-1 and J is TRBJ2-7; D could derive from TRBD1 or TRBD2 (5 bases each). The CDR3 is made up of 13 amino acids. Trimming took 11 bases from V and 2 from J, leaving 16 bases between them. Germline V gene lookup returns CDR1 MNHNS and CDR2 SASEGT. The CDR3, as DNA: TGTGCCCTCGGCGCAGGGAGTACCTACGAGCAGTACTTC. This codes for CALGAGSTYEQYF.

This chain uses TRBV12-3 or TRBV12-4 with TRBJ1-1; a weak D match, TRBD1 (5 bases). The CDR3 has 14 residues. The V end lost 6 bases, the J end lost 1 base, and 12 bases lay between the germline ends. The CDR3 DNA reads as TGTGCCAGCAGCCGGGGGACCCAGAACACTGAAGCTTTCTTT. Translated, it gives CASSRGTQNTEAFF.

About this clonotype: An end of the junction differs from the germline gene, which may be a read error. The chain is built from TRBV10-3 and TRBJ2-5, with TRBD1 as a possible D gene (6 bases). The end of the DNA is better explained by TRBJ2-1, so the J call may be wrong. Germline V gene data show CDR1 as ENHRY and CDR2 as SYGVKD. This CDR3 is 15 amino acids long. In nucleotides, the CDR3 is TGTGTCATCAGGGAGACAGGAATTCATACCAATGAGCAGTTCTTC. The encoded protein is CVIRETGIHTNEQFF.

There are a few counts of this clonotype. This chain links TRBV20-1 with TRBJ1-4, with TRBD1 matching 7 bases. V trimming: 5 bases; J trimming: 5 bases; junction bases outside the gene matches: 8. The CDR3 extends over 14 amino acids. Germline assignment: CDR1 DFQATT and CDR2 SNEGSKA (reference sequence). The DNA for the CDR3 is TGCAGTGCTTTCTCAGCAGGGGGAAATGAAAAACTGTTTTTT. Translation gives CSAFSAGGNEKLFF.

The genes are TRBV6-6 and TRBJ2-1, with D perhaps matching TRBD1 (6 bases). The ends were cut back, 6 bases at V and 6 bases at J, with 12 bases in the middle. Germline-derived CDR1 and CDR2 are MNHNY and SVGAGI (reference sequence). The CDR3 has 13 amino acids. The CDR3 region has the DNA TGTGCCAGCAGAAGGGACACCGGCAATGAGCAGTTCTTC. Translating it yields CASRRDTGNEQFF.

V gene TRBV29-1 combines with J gene TRBJ2-3; no clear D gene. The CDR3 has 14 amino acids. CDR1 SQVTM and CDR2 ANQGSEA come from the germline V gene. V lost 4 bases and J lost 1, with 12 bases in between. The CDR3 region has the DNA TGCAGCGTTGGACCTGGTGGCGGCACAGATACGCAGTATTTT. Translated, it gives CSVGPGGGTDTQYF.

The CDR3 nucleotides read TGTGCCAGCAGCGTACTAGCGGATAGCTCCTACAATGAGCAGTTCTTC. Protein: CASSVLADSSYNEQFF. This chain uses TRBV9 with TRBJ2-1; TRBD2 matches at 7 bases. Trimming took 1 base from V and 0 from J; bases not matched to a gene: 4. Germline CDR1 and CDR2: SGDLS and YYNGEE. The CDR3 spans 16 residues.

This clonotype was seen a handful of times. The CDR3 nucleotides read TGTGCCATCAGTGAGAGGACACCTAACACAGATACGCAGTATTTT. It encodes CAISERTPNTDTQYF. The chain has TRBV10-3 and TRBJ2-3, with D maybe TRBD1 (5 bases). The germline V and J ends were trimmed by 2 bases and 2 bases, with 11 bases remaining between them. Looked up from germline, CDR1 is ENHRY and CDR2 is SYGVKD. The CDR3 is 15 residues long.

The chain links TRBV7-2 to TRBJ1-1; maybe TRBD1 (6 bases). The CDR3 runs 15 residues. V was trimmed by 2 bases and J by 5 bases, leaving 15 bases between them. Germline CDR1 and CDR2: SGHTA and FQGNSA. Written as DNA, the CDR3 is TGTGCCAGCAGCTTATTGGTAGGGGGGGTGACTGAAGCTTTCTTT. This codes for CASSLLVGGVTEAFF.

The table lists this clonotype with a few counts. The J gene is TRBJ2-3, the V gene TRBV12-3 or TRBV12-4; 8 bases align to TRBD1. CDR3 length equals 15 residues. V lost 4 bases to trimming and J lost 4 bases; unmatched junction nucleotides: 7. CDR3 region: CASSSRTGGPDTQYF. The CDR3 DNA reads TGTGCCAGCAGTTCGCGTACAGGGGGACCAGATACGCAGTATTTT.

This clonotype was recorded a few times. This chain links TRBV6-2 or TRBV6-3 with TRBJ1-1; D unclear. The CDR3 covers 14 residues. Trimming pared 4 bases from V and 2 bases from J, leaving 11 bases between. Germline CDR1 and CDR2: MNHEY and SVGEGT. In DNA form, the CDR3 reads TGTGCCAGCAGTTCCAACTTCGATAACACTGAAGCTTTCTTT. Its protein product is CASSSNFDNTEAFF.

The chain links TRBV28 to TRBJ2-4; 15 nucleotides line up with TRBD2. V lost 6 bases and J lost 11; bases outside the gene matches: 8. From germline, CDR1 is MDHEN and CDR2 SYDVKM. CDR3 length equals 15 residues. CDR3 in amino acids: CASSGLAGGPSLQYF. Written as DNA, the CDR3 is TGTGCCAGCAGCGGACTAGCGGGAGGGCCCTCCCTTCAGTACTTC. The variable domain in full, with the rest retrieved from reference TRBV28 and TRBJ2-4, is DVKVTQSSRYLVKRTGEKVFLECVQDMDHENMFWYRQDPGLGLRLIYFSYDVKMKEKGDIPEGYSVSREKKERFSLILESASTNQTSMYLCASSGLAGGPSLQYFGAGTRLSVL.

This clonotype has more than one count but fewer than ten. Written as DNA, the CDR3 is TGTGCCACCAGTGATTTTCTAGCGGGGGGCTTCACAGATACGCAGTATTTT. Protein sequence: CATSDFLAGGFTDTQYF. V is TRBV24-1 and J is TRBJ2-3; 11 bases are shared with TRBD2. The ends lost 1 base at V and 2 bases at J; junction bases unmatched: 4. There are 17 residues in the CDR3. CDR1 and CDR2 (germline): KGHDR, SFDVKD.

The genes are TRBV5-1 and TRBJ1-2, with D perhaps matching TRBD1 (5 bases). The CDR3 loop spans 16 amino acids. Germline loops: CDR1 SGHRS, CDR2 YFSETQ. V gave up 4 bases and J gave up 0 bases, with 16 bases separating them. The CDR3 here is CASSLRGDGANYGYTF. The CDR3 bases are TGCGCCAGCAGCCTCCGTGGGGACGGAGCTAACTATGGCTACACCTTC.

The V and J genes are TRBV14 and TRBJ2-3, with D perhaps matching TRBD1 (6 bases). CDR3 length: 12 amino acids. Germline V gene sequence: CDR1 SGHDN, CDR2 FVKESK. Between the trimmed V and J ends, which lost 5 bases and 8 bases, there was a span of 11 bases. For the CDR3, the DNA is TGTGCCAGCAGCTACAGGGTGGGTACGCAGTATTTT. Its translation is CASSYRVGTQYF.

In its sample, this clonotype was seen once. In DNA form, the CDR3 reads TGTGCCAGCAGCTTATTTAGCGGGAGGACCAATGAGCAGTTCTTC. It codes for CASSLFSGRTNEQFF. The chain employs TRBV13 and TRBJ2-5; 10 nucleotides align to TRBD2. Matching the DNA end better, TRBJ2-1 makes the J call doubtful. In germline, CDR1 is PRHDT, CDR2 FYEKMQ (reference sequence). This CDR3 region has 15 residues.

The chain combines TRBV5-8 with TRBJ1-4; unclear D gene. The CDR3 extends over 12 amino acids. The germline V and J ends were trimmed by 6 bases and 11 bases, with 14 bases remaining between them. Germline lookup yields CDR1 SGHTS and CDR2 YDEGEE. CDR3 in DNA: TGTGCCAGCAATCCTTACGACACCAAACTGTTTTTT. It yields the protein CASNPYDTKLFF. Filled out from reference TRBV5-8 and TRBJ1-4, the complete variable domain reads EAGVTQSPTHLIKTRGQQATLRCSPISGHTSVYWYQQALGLGLQFLLWYDEGEERNRGNFPPRFSGRQFPNYSSELNVNALELEDSALYLCASNPYDTKLFFGSGTQLSVL.

Comments on this clonotype: A read error may produce the germline difference seen at one junction end. The CDR3 region has the DNA TGTGTCAGCAGCTCGGGACAGCGTTTTAACACTGAAGCTTTCTTT. This encodes CVSSSGQRFNTEAFF. The genes are TRBV7-6 and TRBJ1-1; TRBD1 matches at 7 bases. The CDR3 loop spans 15 amino acids. The germline V gene has CDR1 SGHVS and CDR2 FNYEAQ.

Of note for this clonotype: The junction and the germline gene differ at one end; a read error may be behind it. The CDR3 spells CASSIRQGEAQYF. CDR3 in DNA: TGTGCCAGCAGCATTAGACAGGGAGAGGCCCAGTACTTC. The chain couples TRBV9 to TRBJ2-5; TRBD1 aligns across 7 bases. This CDR3 region has 13 residues. The V gene's germline CDR1 is SGDLS and CDR2 YYNGEE.

The chain recombines TRBV7-9 with TRBJ2-7; D is possibly TRBD1 or TRBD2 (5 bases each). Trimming removed 1 base at V and 6 bases at J, with 10 bases between. CDR3 length: 13 amino acids. Germline CDR1 and CDR2: SEHNR and FQNEAQ (reference sequence). CDR3 DNA: TGTGCCAGCAGCTTAGAGGAGGACACCGAGCAGTACTTC. This gives the protein CASSLEEDTEQYF.

There are a few counts of this clonotype. The CDR3 nucleotides are TGTGCCAGCAGCTACCCTACGGACAGGGGAGATAGAAACGAGCAGTACTTC. Encoded protein: CASSYPTDRGDRNEQYF. The V gene is TRBV6-6, the J gene TRBJ2-5; 9 bases match TRBD1. Matching the DNA end better, TRBJ2-7 makes the J call doubtful. This CDR3 region has 17 residues. Per germline, CDR1 MNHNY and CDR2 SVGAGI (reference sequence).

Notes on this clonotype: The final CDR3 position lacks the conserved phenylalanine or tryptophan, pointing to a likely read error. The chain employs TRBV20-1 and TRBJ1-1; D is ambiguous. The CDR3 runs to 13 residues. Looked up from germline, CDR1 is DFQATT and CDR2 is SNEGSKA (reference sequence). Trimming took off 7 bases at V and 0 bases at J, with 12 bases between the two ends. The CDR3 is CSVDPPLNTEAFV. CDR3 bases: TGCAGTGTGGACCCCCCTTTGAACACTGAAGCTTTCGTT.

This clonotype was seen more than once but under ten times. The chain recombines TRBV10-3 with TRBJ2-7, with D hard to call. TRBJ2-1 matches the DNA end more closely, so the J call is doubtful. The CDR3 extends over 12 amino acids. Germline loops: CDR1 ENHRY, CDR2 SYGVKD. This CDR3 is CAISVRAHEQFF. CDR3 nucleotide sequence: TGTGCCATCAGTGTTCGCGCCCATGAGCAGTTCTTC.

This clonotype was detected a few times. J is TRBJ2-5 and V is TRBV5-1; perhaps TRBD1 as D (6 bases). This CDR3 has 15 amino acids. V lost 0 bases and J lost 5, with 14 bases in between. In germline, CDR1 is SGHRS, CDR2 YFSETQ. Here the CDR3 reads CASSLVGQKAETQYF. DNA for the CDR3: TGCGCCAGCAGCTTGGTGGGACAAAAAGCGGAGACCCAGTACTTC.

With respect to this clonotype: The conserved final phenylalanine or tryptophan is absent from the CDR3, which likely points to a read error. The DNA is omitted, as the CDR3 cannot be located on it reliably, and the CDR3 follows TCRdb's listing. The chain links TRBV20-1 to TRBJ1-5; the table's D call, TRBD1, was not checked against the DNA. In germline, CDR1 is DFQATT, CDR2 SNEGSKA (reference sequence). The CDR3 is 8 amino acids in total, end residues counted. CDR3 protein: CSASPSDR.